This record concerns one TCR beta chain sequence. Sequenced by immunoSEQ multiplex PCR; TCRdb stores in-frame clones only, minus some. This sample has fewer than 200,000 clones; approximately 82% occur once, and the top ten carry about a sixth. The sample comes from a study of blood T cell repertoires in COVID-19. Study summary: Sites across the United States, Italy and Spain contributed samples from acute and convalescent COVID-19. Sample material is recorded as cDNA or gDNA derived from T cells, B-cell-depleted T cells, or PBMCs.

Individuals drawn from under 30 US areas were roughly 18 to 95 years old. Membership in each cohort depended on participant-reported clinical history. Germline CDR1 and CDR2: SEHNR and FQNEAQ (reference sequence). There are 14 residues in the CDR3. With 5 bases removed from V and 6 bases from J, the gap between germline ends came to 14 bases. The receptor was derived from a man between 60 and 70 years old who had recovered from COVID-19. Input material: PBMCs or T cells enriched from blood (not recorded which). The chain has TRBV7-9 and TRBJ2-1; possibly TRBD2 for D (6 bases). The CDR3 reads CASSPRDLPNEQFF. The CDR3 DNA reads as TGTGCCAGCAGCCCCCGGGACTTGCCCAATGAGCAGTTCTTC.